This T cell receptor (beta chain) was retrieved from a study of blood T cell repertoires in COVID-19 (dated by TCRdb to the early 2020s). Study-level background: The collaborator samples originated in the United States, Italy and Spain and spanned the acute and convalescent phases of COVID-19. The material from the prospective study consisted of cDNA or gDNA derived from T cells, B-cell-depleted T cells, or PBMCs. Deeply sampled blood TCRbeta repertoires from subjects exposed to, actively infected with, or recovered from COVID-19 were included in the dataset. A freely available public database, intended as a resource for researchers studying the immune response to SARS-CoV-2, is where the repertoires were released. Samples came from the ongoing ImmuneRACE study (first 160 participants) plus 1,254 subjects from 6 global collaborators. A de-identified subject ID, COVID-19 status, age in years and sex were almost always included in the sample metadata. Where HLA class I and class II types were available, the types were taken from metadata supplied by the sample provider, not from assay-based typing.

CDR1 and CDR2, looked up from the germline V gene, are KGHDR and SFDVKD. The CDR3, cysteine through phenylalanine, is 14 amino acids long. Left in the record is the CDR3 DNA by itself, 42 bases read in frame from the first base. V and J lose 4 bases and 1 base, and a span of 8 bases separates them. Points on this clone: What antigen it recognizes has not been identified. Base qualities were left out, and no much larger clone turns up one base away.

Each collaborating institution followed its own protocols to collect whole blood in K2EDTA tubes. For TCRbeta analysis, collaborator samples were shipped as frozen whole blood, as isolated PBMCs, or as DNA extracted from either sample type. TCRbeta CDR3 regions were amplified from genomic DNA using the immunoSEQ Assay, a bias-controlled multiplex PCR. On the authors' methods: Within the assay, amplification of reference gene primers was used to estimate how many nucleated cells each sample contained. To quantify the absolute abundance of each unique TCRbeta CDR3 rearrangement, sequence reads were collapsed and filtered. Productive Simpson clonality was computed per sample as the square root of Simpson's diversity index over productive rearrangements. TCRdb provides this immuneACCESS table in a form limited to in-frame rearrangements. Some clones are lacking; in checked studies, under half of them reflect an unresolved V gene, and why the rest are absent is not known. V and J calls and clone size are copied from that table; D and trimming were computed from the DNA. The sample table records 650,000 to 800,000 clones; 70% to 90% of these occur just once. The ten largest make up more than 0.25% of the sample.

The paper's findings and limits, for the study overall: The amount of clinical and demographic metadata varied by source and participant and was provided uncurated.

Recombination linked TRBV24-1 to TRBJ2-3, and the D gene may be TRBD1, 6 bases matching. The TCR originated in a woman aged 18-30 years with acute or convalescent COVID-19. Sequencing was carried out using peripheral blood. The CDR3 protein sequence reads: CATSDPGGTDTQYF. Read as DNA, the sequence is TGTGCCACCAGTGACCCAGGGGGCACAGATACGCAGTATTTT.